Presented here are 19 T cell receptor beta chains from one specimen sequenced in a study of identical twins. One entry per CDR3 protein, called by TCRdb with MiXCR from the 5' RACE reads. The table records about 790,000 distinct CDR3 sequences, about 20% of them present only once. This sample also appeared in a second study, on T cells expressing NK-cell markers.

Sequenced material: PBMCs. The receptors shown here come from a woman aged 18-29 years in good health.

This chain links TRBV5-1 with TRBJ2-5, with 9 nucleotides matching TRBD1. The CDR3 extends over 15 amino acids. CDR1 is SGHRS and CDR2 is YFSETQ in the germline V gene. J was trimmed by 1 base and V by 3 bases; bases with no gene match: 4. Here the CDR3 reads CASSWNRGPQETQYF. The DNA for the CDR3 is TGCGCCAGCAGCTGGAACAGGGGGCCCCAAGAGACCCAGTACTTC. Supplemented by reference TRBV5-1 and TRBJ2-5, the full variable domain reads KAGVTQTPRYLIKTRGQQVTLSCSPISGHRSVSWYQQTPGQGLQFLFEYFSETQRNKGNFPGRFSGRQFSNSRSEMNVSTLELGDSALYLCASSWNRGPQETQYFGPGTRLLVL.

This sequence joins TRBV29-1 and TRBJ2-7; D might be TRBD2 (5 bases). Trimming removed 4 bases from V and 3 bases from J, with 16 bases in between. The CDR3 has 14 residues. Germline assignment: CDR1 SQVTM and CDR2 ANQGSEA. The CDR3 region is CSVVETRTFYEQYF. The CDR3 coding sequence is TGCAGCGTTGTCGAGACCCGGACTTTCTACGAGCAGTACTTC.

The chain links TRBV4-3 to TRBJ1-1; D unresolved. The CDR3 consists of 14 residues. Trimming cost V 1 base and J 3 bases, with 9 bases left between them. CDR1 and CDR2 from the germline V gene are LGHNA and YSLEER. The CDR3 DNA reads TGCGCCAGCAGCCAAGTATCAGGTTACACTGAAGCTTTCTTT. It yields the protein CASSQVSGYTEAFF.

This sequence joins TRBV7-9 and TRBJ2-6; maybe TRBD1 (6 bases). Germline CDR1 reads SEHNR; CDR2 reads FQNEAQ (reference sequence). The CDR3 totals 15 residues. Trimming removed 4 bases from V and 2 bases from J, with 9 bases in between. CDR3 nucleotide sequence: TGTGCCAGCAGCTCTACAGGGACTGGGGCCAACGTCCTGACTTTC. Translating it yields CASSSTGTGANVLTF.

The chain is built from TRBV20-1 and TRBJ1-2; D is undetermined. The V end lost 5 bases, the J end lost 2 bases, and 9 bases lay between the germline ends. CDR1 and CDR2 from the germline V gene are DFQATT and SNEGSKA (reference sequence). This CDR3 comprises 12 residues. CDR3 residues: CSAGQDNYGYTF. The CDR3 DNA reads as TGCAGTGCTGGGCAAGACAACTATGGCTACACCTTC.

This clonotype was seen only a few times. The chain joins TRBV7-6 to TRBJ2-2, with TRBD2 identical over 8 bases. Germline V gives CDR1 SGHVS, CDR2 FNYEAQ. This CDR3 comprises 16 residues. The junction had 7 bases not matched to a gene; V was cut back by 3 bases and J by 4 bases. DNA for the CDR3: TGTGCCAGCAGCTTCAGGACTAGCTTGGCCACCGGGGAGCTGTTTTTT. Residues: CASSFRTSLATGELFF.

The rearrangement joins TRBV11-2 to TRBJ2-1; D is perhaps TRBD1 (6 bases). Trimming removed 3 bases at V and 6 bases at J, with 12 bases between. Germline V gives CDR1 SGHAT, CDR2 FQNNGV. This CDR3 comprises 14 residues. CDR3 in amino acids: CASSFPGHFNEQFF. CDR3 bases: TGTGCCAGCAGCTTCCCGGGACATTTCAATGAGCAGTTCTTC.

This clonotype was found a few times. The gene calls are TRBV10-3 and TRBJ1-1, with D maybe TRBD1 (6 bases). The CDR3 runs 15 residues. V lost 6 bases and J lost 3, with 17 bases in between. Per the germline V gene, CDR1 is ENHRY and CDR2 is SYGVKD. CDR3 sequence reads: CAIRGRGGTDTEAFF. The CDR3 DNA is TGTGCCATCAGGGGAAGGGGGGGCACGGACACTGAAGCTTTCTTT.

This clonotype came up a few times. The chain joins TRBV3-1 to TRBJ1-1, with TRBD1 as a possible D gene (5 bases). V was cut by 5 bases and J by 11 bases, with 15 bases left in between. The CDR3 is 12 residues long. CDR1 is LGHDT and CDR2 is YNNKEL in the germline V gene (reference sequence). For the CDR3, the DNA is TGTGCCAGCAGCAACCCAGGGACGGGGGCTTTCTTT. It specifies CASSNPGTGAFF.

The chain recombines TRBV2 with TRBJ1-5, with no clear D. V was clipped by 1 base and J by 5 bases, with 9 bases between them. Per germline, CDR1 SNHLY and CDR2 FYNNEI. The CDR3 is 14 amino acids. CDR3 nucleotide sequence: TGTGCCAGCAGTGAAGGGAAGCCCTATCAGCCCCAGCATTTT. It codes for CASSEGKPYQPQHF.

The genes are TRBV7-8 and TRBJ2-1; D may correspond to TRBD1 or TRBD2 (5 bases each). Germline V gives CDR1 SGHVS, CDR2 FQNEAQ. Trimming took 10 bases from V and 5 from J, leaving 18 bases between them. This CDR3 spans 14 amino acids. The CDR3 sequence: CATTSGTADNEQFF. The CDR3 DNA sequence: TGTGCCACCACTTCCGGGACCGCTGACAATGAGCAGTTCTTC.

The genes are TRBV9 and TRBJ1-1; maybe TRBD1 (5 bases). Germline assignment: CDR1 SGDLS and CDR2 YYNGEE. The germline V and J ends were trimmed by 3 bases and 5 bases, with 17 bases remaining between them. CDR3 length equals 15 residues. CDR3 in amino acids: CASSAPGGTSTEAFF. The CDR3 DNA reads as TGTGCCAGCAGCGCACCGGGTGGGACGTCGACTGAAGCTTTCTTT.

This clonotype came up a few times. The J gene is TRBJ1-1, the V gene TRBV20-1, with unresolved D. CDR1 is DFQATT, CDR2 SNEGSKA, per germline (reference sequence). Deletions cut 3 bases from V and 11 bases from J, with 13 bases between. The CDR3 length is 11 residues. The CDR3 coding sequence is TGCAGTGCTAGTGAAGGGAGGAGGGCTTTCTTT. It encodes CSASEGRRAFF.

This clonotype was seen only a few times. The chain has TRBV9 and TRBJ1-1, with no clear D. CDR1 is SGDLS and CDR2 is YYNGEE in the germline V gene. The CDR3 contains 14 residues. V lost 0 bases to trimming and J lost 1 base, with 7 bases between them. In nucleotides, the CDR3 is TGTGCCAGCAGCGTAGGAAGCCAGAACACTGAAGCTTTCTTT. Translation: CASSVGSQNTEAFF.

This clonotype was detected a few times. The CDR3 sequence is CSVEDRSLYNEQFF. CDR3 bases: TGCAGCGTTGAAGATCGGAGTCTCTACAATGAGCAGTTCTTC. The V and J genes are TRBV29-1 and TRBJ2-1; unclear D gene. This CDR3 region has 14 residues. The germline V gene encodes CDR1 SQVTM and CDR2 ANQGSEA. Trimming cost V 0 bases and J 3 bases, with 9 bases left between them.

CDR3 region: CASSLSKSSYEQYF. For the CDR3, the DNA is TGTGCCAGCAGTTTGAGCAAGAGCTCCTACGAGCAGTACTTC. The J gene is TRBJ2-7, the V gene TRBV27; D gene uncertain. CDR3 size: 14 residues. Germline CDR1 reads MNHEY; CDR2 reads SMNVEV (reference sequence). V was clipped by 3 bases and J by 0 bases, with 9 bases between them.

The table lists this clonotype with a few counts. The chain links TRBV12-3 or TRBV12-4 to TRBJ1-1; 8 nucleotides line up with TRBD1. The CDR3 contains 15 residues. The V segment lost 6 bases and the J segment 1 base; nucleotides outside the gene matches: 7. In DNA, the CDR3 is TGTGCCAGCAGCCGGTTTGGACAGGGGAACACTGAAGCTTTCTTT. Translated: CASSRFGQGNTEAFF.

V and J are TRBV5-1 and TRBJ2-7; 7 positions agree with TRBD1. The germline V gene has CDR1 SGHRS and CDR2 YFSETQ. This CDR3 is built from 15 residues. V shed 4 bases, J shed 2 bases, and the junction held 9 bases outside the gene matches. This chain's CDR3 is CASSAGTAITYEQYF. CDR3 DNA sequence: TGCGCCAGCAGCGCAGGGACAGCCATCACCTACGAGCAGTACTTC.

On this clonotype itself: The junction departs from germline at one end; a sequencing error may be responsible. CDR3 loop: CASSLEYGFRNF. CDR3 DNA: TGCGCCAGCAGCTTGGAGTACGGGTTTCGGAATTTT. This sequence joins TRBV5-1 and TRBJ2-3; no clear D. This CDR3 is 12 amino acids long. CDR1 and CDR2 (germline): SGHRS, YFSETQ.